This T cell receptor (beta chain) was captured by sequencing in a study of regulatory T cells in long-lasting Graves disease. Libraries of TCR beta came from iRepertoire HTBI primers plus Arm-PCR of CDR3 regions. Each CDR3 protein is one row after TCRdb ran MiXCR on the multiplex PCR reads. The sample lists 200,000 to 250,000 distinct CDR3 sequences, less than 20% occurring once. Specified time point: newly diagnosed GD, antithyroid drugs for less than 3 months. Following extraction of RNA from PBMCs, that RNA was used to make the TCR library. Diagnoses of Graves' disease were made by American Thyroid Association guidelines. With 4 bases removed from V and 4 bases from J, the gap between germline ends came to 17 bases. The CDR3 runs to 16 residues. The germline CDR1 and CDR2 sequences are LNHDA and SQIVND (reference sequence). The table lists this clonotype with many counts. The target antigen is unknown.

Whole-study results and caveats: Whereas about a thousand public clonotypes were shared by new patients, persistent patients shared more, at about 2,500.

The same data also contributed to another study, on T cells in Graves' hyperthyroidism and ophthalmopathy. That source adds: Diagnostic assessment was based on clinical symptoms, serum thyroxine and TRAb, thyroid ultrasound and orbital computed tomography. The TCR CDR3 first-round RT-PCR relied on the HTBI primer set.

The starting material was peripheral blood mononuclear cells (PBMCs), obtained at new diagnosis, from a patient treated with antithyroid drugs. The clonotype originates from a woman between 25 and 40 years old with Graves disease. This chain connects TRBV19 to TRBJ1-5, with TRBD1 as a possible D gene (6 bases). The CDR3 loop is CASSTTGGGVNQPQHF. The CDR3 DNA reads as TGTGCCAGTAGTACGACAGGAGGAGGTGTAAATCAGCCCCAGCATTTT.